The T cell receptor beta chain under discussion was sequenced for a study of monozygotic twins with inflammatory bowel disease. The germline V gene has CDR1 DFQATT and CDR2 SNEGSKA (reference sequence). The CDR3 extends over 15 amino acids. TCRdb reprocessed the 5' RACE reads and keeps a single row for each CDR3 protein, giving no DNA. The table lists about 450,000 distinct CDR3 sequences, with more than 2% in the top ten. Sequenced: blood. The TCR sequence derives from a human donor with ulcerative colitis or Crohn's disease, or a healthy co-twin of an affected twin (not recorded which). This chain links TRBV20-1 with TRBJ2-1; there is no DNA to check the TCRdb D call of TRBD1. This CDR3 reads CSARDSRGGYNEQFF.